The TCR beta chain described here comes from a study of regulatory T cells in long-lasting Graves disease. About this clonotype itself: Antigen: not known.

Findings and limits, study-wide: Persistent disease favored TRBV28, TRBJ1-2 and TRBJ2-5.

Sequencing libraries for TCR beta were prepared with iRepertoire HTBI primers and Arm-PCR of CDR3 regions. MiXCR was run by TCRdb on the multiplex PCR reads, yielding one entry per CDR3 protein. The sample lists under 700,000 distinct CDR3 sequences, 15% to 20% occurring once. Time point indicated: newly diagnosed GD, antithyroid drugs for less than 3 months. The TCR library was prepared using RNA isolated from PBMCs. CDR1 and CDR2 from the germline V gene are MNHNS and SASEGT. The germline V and J ends were trimmed by 6 bases and 4 bases, with 21 bases remaining between them. There are 16 residues in the CDR3. These data also formed part of another study, on T cells in Graves' hyperthyroidism and ophthalmopathy. That study reports: The HTBI set primed first-round TCR CDR3 RT-PCR.

The sequence was obtained from a woman aged 35-65 years with Graves disease. This specimen was peripheral blood mononuclear cells (PBMCs), taken at new diagnosis, from a patient treated with antithyroid drugs. The chain carries TRBV6-1 and TRBJ1-2; D is unresolved. CDR3 sequence (DNA): TGTGCCAGCAGCCCCAGGAACGAGAGGGTATTCTATGGCTACACCTTC. This gives the protein CASSPRNERVFYGYTF.